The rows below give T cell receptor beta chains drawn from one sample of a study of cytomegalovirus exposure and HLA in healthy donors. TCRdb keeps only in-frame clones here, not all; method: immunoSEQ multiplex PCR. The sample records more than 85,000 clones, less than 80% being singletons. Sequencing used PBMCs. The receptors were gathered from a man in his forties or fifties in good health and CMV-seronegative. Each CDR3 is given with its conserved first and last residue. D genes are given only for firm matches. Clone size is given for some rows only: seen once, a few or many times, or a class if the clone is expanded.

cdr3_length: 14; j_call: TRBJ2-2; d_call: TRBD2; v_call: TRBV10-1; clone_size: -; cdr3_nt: TGCGCCAGCAGTGAGTCGCGGGGGACCGGGGAGCTGTTTTTT; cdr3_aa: CASSESRGTGELFF
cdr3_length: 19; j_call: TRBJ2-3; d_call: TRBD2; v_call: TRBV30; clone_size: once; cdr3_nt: TGTGCCTGGATTCGGGGAAAGAGCGGGAGGTCCACTAGCACAGATACGCAGTATTTT; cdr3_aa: CAWIRGKSGRSTSTDTQYF
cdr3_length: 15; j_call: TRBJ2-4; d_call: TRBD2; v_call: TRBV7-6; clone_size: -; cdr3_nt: TGTGCCAGCAGCCCGGCGGGGGGAGCCAAAAACATTCAGTACTTC; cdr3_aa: CASSPAGGAKNIQYF
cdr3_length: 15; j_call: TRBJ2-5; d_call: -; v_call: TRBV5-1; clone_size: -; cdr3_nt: TGCGCCAGCGTGGTCGGAGGCATAAGTGGGGAGACCCAGTACTTC; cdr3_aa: CASVVGGISGETQYF
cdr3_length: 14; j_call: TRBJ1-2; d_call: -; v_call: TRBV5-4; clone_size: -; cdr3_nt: TGTGCCAGCAGCTTGGGCGGAACCAACTATGGCTACACCTTC; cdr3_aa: CASSLGGTNYGYTF
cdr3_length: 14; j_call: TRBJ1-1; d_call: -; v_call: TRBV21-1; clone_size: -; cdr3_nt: TGTGCCAGCAGACTTTTCCGGGACAGGGTTGAAGCTTTCTTT; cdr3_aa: CASRLFRDRVEAFF
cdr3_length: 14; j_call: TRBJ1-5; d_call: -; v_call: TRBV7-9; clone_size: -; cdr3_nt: TGTGCCAGCAGCTTAGGGCAGGGTAACCAGCCCCAGCATTTT; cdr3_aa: CASSLGQGNQPQHF
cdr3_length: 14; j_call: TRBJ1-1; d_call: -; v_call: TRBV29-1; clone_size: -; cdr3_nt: TGCAGCGGAAACGTGACAGGAAGAAACACTGAAGCTTTCTTT; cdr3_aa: CSGNVTGRNTEAFF
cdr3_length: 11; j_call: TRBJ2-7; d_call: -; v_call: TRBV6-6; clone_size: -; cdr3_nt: TGTGCCAGCAGTTACTCCTTCGAGCAGTACTTC; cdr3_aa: CASSYSFEQYF
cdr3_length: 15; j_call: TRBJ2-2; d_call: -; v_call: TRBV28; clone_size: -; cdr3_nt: TGTGCCAGCACCTGGAGAAATGTAAACACCGGGGAGCTGTTTTTT; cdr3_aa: CASTWRNVNTGELFF
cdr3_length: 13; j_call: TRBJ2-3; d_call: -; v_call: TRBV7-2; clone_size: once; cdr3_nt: TGTGCCAGCAGCCCCCAGGCAGCAGATACGCAGTATTTT; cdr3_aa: CASSPQAADTQYF
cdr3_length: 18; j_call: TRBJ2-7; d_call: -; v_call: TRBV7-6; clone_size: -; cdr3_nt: TGTGCCAGCAGCCCACGGGTTACAGGAACCCTGTACTCCTACGAGCAGTACTTC; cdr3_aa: CASSPRVTGTLYSYEQYF
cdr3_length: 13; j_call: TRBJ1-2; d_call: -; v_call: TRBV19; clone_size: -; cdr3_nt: TGTGCCAGTAGTAAAGAGGGGCGCTATGGCTACACCTTC; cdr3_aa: CASSKEGRYGYTF
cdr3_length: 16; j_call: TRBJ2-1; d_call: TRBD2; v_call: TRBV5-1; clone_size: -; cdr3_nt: TGCGCCAGCAGCAAATTGGGACTAGCGGGTTCCAATGAGCAGTTCTTC; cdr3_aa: CASSKLGLAGSNEQFF
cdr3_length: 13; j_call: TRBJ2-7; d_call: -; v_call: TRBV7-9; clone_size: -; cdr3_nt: TGTGCCACTAGTAAGGGGGGGCACGACGAGCAGTACTTC; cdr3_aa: CATSKGGHDEQYF
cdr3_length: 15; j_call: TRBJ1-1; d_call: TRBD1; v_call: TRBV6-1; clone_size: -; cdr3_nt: TGTGCCAGCAGCCTAGAGGGGGCCGGGGCGGGTGAAGCTTTCTTT; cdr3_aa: CASSLEGAGAGEAFF
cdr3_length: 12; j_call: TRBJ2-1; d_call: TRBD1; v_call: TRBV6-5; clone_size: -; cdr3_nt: TGTGCCAGCACTTACAGGGGTGATGAGCAGTTCTTC; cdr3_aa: CASTYRGDEQFF
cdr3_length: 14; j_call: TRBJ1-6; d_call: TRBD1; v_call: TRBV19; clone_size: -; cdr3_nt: TGTGCCAGTAGTAGCACAGGGGGAAATTCACCCCTCCACTTT; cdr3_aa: CASSSTGGNSPLHF
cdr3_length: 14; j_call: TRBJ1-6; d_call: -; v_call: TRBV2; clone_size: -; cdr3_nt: TGTGCCAGCAGTGAGCAGGTTTATAATTCACCCCTCCACTTT; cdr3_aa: CASSEQVYNSPLHF
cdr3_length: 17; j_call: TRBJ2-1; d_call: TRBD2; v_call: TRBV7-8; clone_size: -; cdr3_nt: TGTGCCAGCAGCTTAGTGGCTAGCGGGGGGTATAACAATGAGCAGTTCTTC; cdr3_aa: CASSLVASGGYNNEQFF
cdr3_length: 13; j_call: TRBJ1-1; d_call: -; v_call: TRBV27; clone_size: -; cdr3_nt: TGTGCCAGCAGTTTATCGACGGTCGGGGAAGCTTTCTTT; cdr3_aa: CASSLSTVGEAFF
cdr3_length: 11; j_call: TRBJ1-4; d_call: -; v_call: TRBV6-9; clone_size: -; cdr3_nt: TGTGCCAGCATCCCGGGGTTAAAGCTGTTTTTT; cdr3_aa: CASIPGLKLFF
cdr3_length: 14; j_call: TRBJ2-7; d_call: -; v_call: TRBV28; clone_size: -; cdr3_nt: TGTGCCAGCAGTTTATGGGGCATGTCTGGGGCGAAGTACTTC; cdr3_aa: CASSLWGMSGAKYF
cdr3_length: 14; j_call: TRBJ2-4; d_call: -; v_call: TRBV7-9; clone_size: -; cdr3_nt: TGTGCCAGCAGCTCCGGGGATGCCAAAAACATTCAGTACTTC; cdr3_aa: CASSSGDAKNIQYF
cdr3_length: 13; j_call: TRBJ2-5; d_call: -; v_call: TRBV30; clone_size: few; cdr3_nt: TGTGCCTGGAGTGTCCTCGGAGCGGAGACCCAGTACTTC; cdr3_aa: CAWSVLGAETQYF
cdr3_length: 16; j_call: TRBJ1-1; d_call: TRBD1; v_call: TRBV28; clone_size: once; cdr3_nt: TGTGCCAGCAGTGCAGCACCACAGGGGGCGATCACTGAAGCTTTCTTT; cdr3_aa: CASSAAPQGAITEAFF
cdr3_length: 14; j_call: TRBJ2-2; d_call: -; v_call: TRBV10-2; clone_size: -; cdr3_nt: TGCGCCAGCAGTGTGAACGGGGACACCGGGGAGCTGTTTTTT; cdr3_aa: CASSVNGDTGELFF
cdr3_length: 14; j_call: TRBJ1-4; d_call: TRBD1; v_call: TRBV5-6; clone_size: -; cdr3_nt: TGTGCCAGCACTCTGGGACAGTCTAGCGAAAAACTGTTTTTT; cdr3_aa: CASTLGQSSEKLFF
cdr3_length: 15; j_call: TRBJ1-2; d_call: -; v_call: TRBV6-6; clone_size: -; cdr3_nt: TGTGCCAGCAGGAACAGCGGGGGGGCGGAAAATGGCTACACCTTC; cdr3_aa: CASRNSGGAENGYTF
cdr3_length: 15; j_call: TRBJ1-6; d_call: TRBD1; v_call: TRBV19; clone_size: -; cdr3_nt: TGTGCCAGCCAACCGACAGGGGTGTATAATTCACCCCTCCACTTT; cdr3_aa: CASQPTGVYNSPLHF
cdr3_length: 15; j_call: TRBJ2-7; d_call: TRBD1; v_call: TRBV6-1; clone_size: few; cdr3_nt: TGTGCCAGCAGGAAAGGGACAGGGGGCGACTACGAGCAGTACTTC; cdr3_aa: CASRKGTGGDYEQYF
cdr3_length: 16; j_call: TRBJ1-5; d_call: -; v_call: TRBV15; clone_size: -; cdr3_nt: TGTGCCACCAGCAGACCAGGCCGGGCAGGGAATCAGCCCCAGCATTTT; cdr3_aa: CATSRPGRAGNQPQHF
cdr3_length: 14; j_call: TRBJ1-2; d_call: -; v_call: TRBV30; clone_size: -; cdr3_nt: TGTGCCTGGGCCCGACAGGCTTTTAACTATGGCTACACCTTC; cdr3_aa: CAWARQAFNYGYTF
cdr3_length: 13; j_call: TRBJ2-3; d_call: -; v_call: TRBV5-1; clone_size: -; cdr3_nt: TGCGCCAGCAGCTTGGCCGGAGGGGATACGCAGTATTTT; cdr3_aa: CASSLAGGDTQYF
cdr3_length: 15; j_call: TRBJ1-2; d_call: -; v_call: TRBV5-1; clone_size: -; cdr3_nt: TGCGCCAGCAGCTTGGGTACATTGGGGAGCTATGGCTACACCTTC; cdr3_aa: CASSLGTLGSYGYTF
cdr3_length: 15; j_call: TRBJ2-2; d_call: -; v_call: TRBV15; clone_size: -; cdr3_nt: TGTGCCACCAGCGGGCAGGCAACGAACACCGGGGAGCTGTTTTTT; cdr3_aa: CATSGQATNTGELFF
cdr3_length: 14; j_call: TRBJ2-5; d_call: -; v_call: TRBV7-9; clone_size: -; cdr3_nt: TGTTCCAGCAGCTTAGGCGGGGATAAAGAGACCCAGTACTTC; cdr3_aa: CSSSLGGDKETQYF
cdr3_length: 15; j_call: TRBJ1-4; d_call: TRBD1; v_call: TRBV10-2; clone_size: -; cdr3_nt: TGCGCCAGCAGCGATCGGACAGGAGCTAACGAAAAACTGTTTTTT; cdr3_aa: CASSDRTGANEKLFF
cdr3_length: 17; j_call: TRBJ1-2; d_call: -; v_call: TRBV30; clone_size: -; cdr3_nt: TGTGCCTGGGCCTACGGGTATTATACACTCTCTAACTATGGCTACACCTTC; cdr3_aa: CAWAYGYYTLSNYGYTF
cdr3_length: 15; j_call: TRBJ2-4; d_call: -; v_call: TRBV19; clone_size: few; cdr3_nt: TGTGCCAGTAGTTCCCCTCAGGGGCTCCTGGACATTCAGTACTTC; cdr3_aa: CASSSPQGLLDIQYF
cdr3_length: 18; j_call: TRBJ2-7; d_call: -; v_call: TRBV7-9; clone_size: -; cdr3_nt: TGTGCCAGCAGCTTAGCAGGCGTCGGGGAGCCCCCGTCCTACGAGCAGTACTTC; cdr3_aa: CASSLAGVGEPPSYEQYF